This is a list of T cell receptor beta chains from one sample in a study of blood T cell repertoires in COVID-19. Generated by immunoSEQ multiplex PCR, the TCRdb table keeps only in-frame clones and is missing some. The table includes about 64,000 clones, just over 90% detected once. Sequences were obtained from peripheral blood. All receptors come from a human donor in a cohort sampled during active COVID-19. Both conserved end residues are part of each CDR3. The order of the fields is V gene, clone size, CDR3 length, D gene, J gene, CDR3 DNA, CDR3 protein. A D gene is named only where the DNA matches it firmly. Clone size appears in some rows only: once, few, many, or a class for an expanded clone.

>TRBV4-2|.|13|.|TRBJ2-3
TGTGCCAGCAGCCAAGATTCCGGTAGCGCGCAGTATTTT
CASSQDSGSAQYF
>TRBV5-1|.|14|TRBD1|TRBJ1-2
TGCGCCAGCAGCTTGGGAACAGGGGCCTATGGCTACACCTTC
CASSLGTGAYGYTF
>TRBV24-1|.|15|TRBD1|TRBJ2-7
TGTGCCACCAGTGATCCGGGACAGGGGGCGGTAGAGCAGTACTTC
CATSDPGQGAVEQYF
>TRBV6-5|.|14|.|TRBJ2-1
TGTGCCAGCAGTTACAGGGGTAAGGTAAATGAGCAGTTCTTC
CASSYRGKVNEQFF
>TRBV24-1|.|13|.|TRBJ2-3
TGTGCCACCAGTGCCCCCGTAGTGGATACGCAGTATTTT
CATSAPVVDTQYF
>TRBV5-1|.|13|.|TRBJ2-2
TGCGCCAGCAGCCCCTCTTACACCGGGGAGCTGTTTTTT
CASSPSYTGELFF
>TRBV4-1|.|14|.|TRBJ2-3
TGCGCCAGCAGCCCCCCACAAGGGACTTTAAAGCAGTATTTT
CASSPPQGTLKQYF
>TRBV19|.|13|.|TRBJ1-5
TGTGCCAGTAGTGGGGTCGAGAGCGGGCCCCAGCATTTT
CASSGVESGPQHF
>TRBV12-5|.|14|TRBD1|TRBJ2-3
TGTGCTAGTGGTTTGGGACAGGGGGCAGATACGCAGTATTTT
CASGLGQGADTQYF
>TRBV6-5|once|15|TRBD1|TRBJ1-1
TGTGCCAGCAGCCTCGGGACAGGGATGAACACTGAAGCTTTCTTT
CASSLGTGMNTEAFF
>TRBV18|.|15|TRBD2|TRBJ2-7
TGTGCCAGCTCAAGTACCGGGACTAGCCTCTACGAGCAGTACTTC
CASSSTGTSLYEQYF
>TRBV5-6|.|12|.|TRBJ2-7
TGTGCCAGCAGCTTGACAGGTAACGAGCAGTACTTC
CASSLTGNEQYF
>TRBV2|once|12|.|TRBJ1-5
TGTGCCAGCAGTGGTAATAATCAGCCCCAGCATTTT
CASSGNNQPQHF
>TRBV5-1|.|14|.|TRBJ2-7
TGCGCCAGCAGCTTGGACGCGGGCCCTTACGAGCAGTACTTC
CASSLDAGPYEQYF
>TRBV27|.|15|TRBD2|TRBJ2-7
TGTGCCAGCGGACCGCCGGGACTAGCGGACTACGAGCAGTACTTC
CASGPPGLADYEQYF
>TRBV10-1|.|14|.|TRBJ2-1
TGCGCCAGCAGTGCAGGGCGCTCCTACAATGAGCAGTTCTTC
CASSAGRSYNEQFF
>TRBV5-4|.|13|TRBD1|TRBJ2-5
TGTGCCACCTCACCTACAGGGGAAGAGACCCAGTACTTC
CATSPTGEETQYF
>TRBV18|.|15|.|TRBJ1-5
TGTGCCAGCTCGGAGGGCACGGGACGGGGTCAGCCCCAGCATTTT
CASSEGTGRGQPQHF
>TRBV9|.|19|TRBD2|TRBJ2-1
TGTGCCAGCAGCGTAGAAAATAGGCCGGGACTAGCGGAAAACAATGAGCAGTTCTTC
CASSVENRPGLAENNEQFF
>TRBV27|.|14|.|TRBJ2-5
TGTGCCAGCAGTTTAGCAGGCTCTGAACAGACCCAGTACTTC
CASSLAGSEQTQYF
>TRBV7-9|.|13|.|TRBJ2-4
TGTGCCAGCCGGACACTAGCCAAAAACATTCAGTACTTC
CASRTLAKNIQYF
>TRBV9|once|15|.|TRBJ2-2
TGTGCCAGCAGCGAATCGGGGAGCCCCACCGGGGAGCTGTTTTTT
CASSESGSPTGELFF
>TRBV7-2|.|14|TRBD2|TRBJ2-5
TGTGCCAGCAGCTCGGGGGGAGCGGCAGAGACCCAGTACTTC
CASSSGGAAETQYF
>TRBV14|.|16|TRBD2|TRBJ2-3
TGTGCCAGCAGCCAGGGACTAGCGGGATCTTGGGATACGCAGTATTTT
CASSQGLAGSWDTQYF
>TRBV10-3|few|17|.|TRBJ1-5
TGTGCCATCAGTGAGTTGGCGGGACTTGGGATAAATCAGCCCCAGCATTTT
CAISELAGLGINQPQHF
>TRBV15|.|15|.|TRBJ1-5
TGTGCCACCAGCAGAGAGCGATATAGCAATCAGCCCCAGCATTTT
CATSRERYSNQPQHF
>TRBV6-5|.|16|TRBD2|TRBJ2-1
TGTGCCAGCAGTTACGCTACTAGCGGGAGGGCCCGGGAGCAGTTCTTC
CASSYATSGRAREQFF
>TRBV4-3|.|16|.|TRBJ2-3
TGCGCCAGCAGCCAAGACATACTTACGTTTGCAGATACGCAGTATTTT
CASSQDILTFADTQYF
>TRBV12-5|.|14|TRBD1|TRBJ2-7
TGTGCTAGTGCCGCATCCGGGACAGGCTACGAGCAGTACTTC
CASAASGTGYEQYF
>TRBV19|.|13|.|TRBJ2-5
TGTGCCAGTAGTATTTACAGGGAAGAGACCCAGTACTTC
CASSIYREETQYF
>TRBV25-1|.|12|TRBD1|TRBJ1-2
TGTGCCAGCACAACAGGGGGGTCTGGCTACACCTTC
CASTTGGSGYTF
>TRBV6-4|.|13|TRBD1|TRBJ2-7
TGTGCCAGCAAACCGGGACAGACCTACGAGCAGTACTTC
CASKPGQTYEQYF
>TRBV28|.|12|.|TRBJ2-7
TGTGCCAGCAGTTTATCGGGGTACGAGCAGTACTTC
CASSLSGYEQYF
>TRBV2|.|15|.|TRBJ1-5
TGTGCCAGCAGTGAATGGGGGGTTGGGAATCAGCCCCAGCATTTT
CASSEWGVGNQPQHF
>TRBV9|.|15|.|TRBJ1-6
TGTGCCAGCAGTGAACAGCCCGCCTATAATTCACCCCTCCACTTT
CASSEQPAYNSPLHF
>TRBV28|.|14|TRBD2|TRBJ2-7
TGTGCCAGCAGTTTACGGGGACTAGCGGCAGAGCAGTACTTC
CASSLRGLAAEQYF
>TRBV28|.|15|.|TRBJ1-1
TGTGCCAGCACTTTACGGTCAGGGGCTAGATCTGAAGCTTTCTTT
CASTLRSGARSEAFF
>TRBV9|.|18|.|TRBJ2-7
TGTGCCAGCAGCGTAGTTGATAGCGGATACTCAGGGAGCAACGAGCAGTACTTC
CASSVVDSGYSGSNEQYF
>TRBV6-2/TRBV6-3|.|15|.|TRBJ2-5
TGTGCCAGCAGTTATACTGGGGGGTACCAAGAGACCCAGTACTTC
CASSYTGGYQETQYF